Here is one T cell receptor beta chain with its context. Antigen unknown. The sample is drawn from a study of long-term antiretroviral therapy in people with HIV. Survey level was the resolution at which the v3.0 immunoSEQ assay ran. The target of sequencing was 40,000-50,000 T-cell genomes per sample. Clones were sequenced by immunoSEQ multiplex PCR, and TCRdb holds only the in-frame ones, with some missing. The sample gives tens of thousands of clones, about 85% of which show up once; about an eighth is in the top ten. Points from the study as a whole: Diversity went up after ART and still fell short of transplant donor controls.

The sequence came from a young man with HIV. The sequences come from unsorted PBMCs, collected 1.1 years after starting antiretroviral therapy.

CDR3 in amino acids: CASSLGRRETQYF. In DNA, the CDR3 is TGCGCCAGCAGCTTGGGTAGGAGAGAGACCCAGTACTTC. The V call is TRBV5-1, the J call TRBJ2-5, with D unresolved. The germline V gene has CDR1 SGHRS and CDR2 YFSETQ. The CDR3 covers 13 residues. Trimming cost V 0 bases and J 4 bases, with 7 bases left between them.